The rows below give T cell receptor beta chains drawn from one sample of a study of CD8 T cells in Susac syndrome. TCRdb called the immunoSEQ multiplex PCR reads again in MiXCR, with one record for every CDR3 protein. The table has 50,000 to 60,000 distinct CDR3 sequences, around 94% seen once; the top ten hold 0.15% to 0.2%. The sample consisted of CD8+ T cells from PBMCs. The origin of the receptors is a human donor in good health. The CDR3 runs from the conserved cysteine through the conserved F or W. A D gene is named only where the DNA matches it firmly. The size field is filled for only some rows; it gives once, few, many or a size class.

j_gene	abundance	v_gene	d_gene	CDR3nt	CDR3aa
TRBJ1-2	-	TRBV6-5	-	TGTGCCAGCAGTTACATCGGAAGCTATGGCTACACCTTC	CASSYIGSYGYTF
TRBJ2-5	-	TRBV9	-	TGTGCCAGCAGCGGAGACCCGGGGGACCAAAAGGAGACCCAGTACTTC	CASSGDPGDQKETQYF
TRBJ1-1	-	TRBV27	-	TGTGCCAGCAGTTTAAGTCCGCAATACACTGAAGCTTTCTTT	CASSLSPQYTEAFF
TRBJ2-1	-	TRBV5-1	-	TGCGCCAGCAGCAAGACAGGGGGCTTAGCGGGGGGGCCCTACAATGAGCAGTTCTTC	CASSKTGGLAGGPYNEQFF
TRBJ2-3	-	TRBV12-3/TRBV12-4	-	TGTGCCAGCAGTTTGGCGGGGGCGAGCACAGATACGCAGTATTTT	CASSLAGASTDTQYF
TRBJ2-7	-	TRBV29-1	-	TGCAGCGTTCGGGACGAGGCCTACGAGCAGTACTTC	CSVRDEAYEQYF
TRBJ2-1	-	TRBV13	TRBD1	TGTGCCAGCAGCTCCGACAGGGGTTCGCGGGAGCAGTTCTTC	CASSSDRGSREQFF
TRBJ2-7	-	TRBV19	-	TGTGCCAGTAGTATAGCCAGGGACCCAATCTACGAGCAGTACTTC	CASSIARDPIYEQYF
TRBJ2-3	once	TRBV6-2/TRBV6-3	-	TGTGCCAGCAGCCGCCTGGCGGATACGCAGTATTTT	CASSRLADTQYF
TRBJ2-2	once	TRBV9	-	TGTGCCAGCAGCGTAGGGACAGCAGCGGAGCTGTTTTTT	CASSVGTAAELFF
TRBJ1-4	-	TRBV12-3/TRBV12-4	TRBD1	TGTGCCAGCAGTTTAGGACAGGGGGCGGACGGTGAAAAACTGTTTTTT	CASSLGQGADGEKLFF
TRBJ2-5	-	TRBV12-3/TRBV12-4	TRBD2	TGTGCCAGCACTCCGGGGGGGGAGACCCAGTACTTC	CASTPGGETQYF
TRBJ1-1	-	TRBV7-9	-	TGTGCCAGCAGCTTGTTTTCGGGACGGCACACTGAAGCTTTCTTT	CASSLFSGRHTEAFF
TRBJ1-5	-	TRBV10-3	-	TGTGCCATCAGTGAGTCTGTCTGGGGGATCAATCAGCCCCAGCATTTT	CAISESVWGINQPQHF
TRBJ1-6	-	TRBV12-3/TRBV12-4	TRBD1	TGTGCCAGCAGGCTGGGACAGGGGAATTCACCCCTCCACTTT	CASRLGQGNSPLHF
TRBJ1-1	-	TRBV13	-	TGTGCCAGCAGCTTAGCACAGCTGAACACTGAAGCTTTCTTT	CASSLAQLNTEAFF
TRBJ2-1	-	TRBV24-1	-	TGTGCCACCAGTGACCCGCTTGAGGGGGGCAGCTCCTACAATGAGCAGTTCTTC	CATSDPLEGGSSYNEQFF
TRBJ2-7	once	TRBV12-3/TRBV12-4	-	TGTGCCAGCAGTTTCTCGGGGGTCCCCTACGAGCAGTACTTC	CASSFSGVPYEQYF
TRBJ1-1	-	TRBV29-1	-	TGCAGCGTCGTTCGGGGTTTGAACACTGAAGCTTTCTTT	CSVVRGLNTEAFF
TRBJ2-7	-	TRBV4-1	-	TGCGCCAGCAGCCAAGGCGGAGGGAGGGAGCAGTACTTC	CASSQGGGREQYF
TRBJ2-1	-	TRBV5-1	-	TGCGCCAGCGGCTTGAGTTACAATGAGCAGTTCTTC	CASGLSYNEQFF
TRBJ2-3	-	TRBV9	TRBD2	TGTGCCAGCAGCGCAAACCCGGGACTAGCGGGGGTGAATACGCAGTATTTT	CASSANPGLAGVNTQYF
TRBJ2-7	-	TRBV28	-	TGTGCCAGCAGTTTTACCGCGAGGGCAGCCGTCGCCTACGAGCAGTACTTC	CASSFTARAAVAYEQYF
TRBJ2-1	-	TRBV19	TRBD1	TGTGCCAGTAGTACGGGACAGGGGGCTGATGAGCAGTTCTTC	CASSTGQGADEQFF
TRBJ2-2	-	TRBV30	-	TGTGCCTGGAGTGACCGCGGTGGCACCGGGGAGCTGTTTTTT	CAWSDRGGTGELFF
TRBJ1-2	-	TRBV5-5	-	TGTGCCAGCAGCTTGGTCGAAGCAGGACCCGTTACGGATGGCTACACCTTC	CASSLVEAGPVTDGYTF
TRBJ2-7	few	TRBV9	-	TGTGCCAGCAGCGTAGCAACAGGGTACGAGCAGTACTTC	CASSVATGYEQYF
TRBJ1-2	-	TRBV3-1	-	TGTGCCAGCAGCCATAAACCTCTCGACTATGGCTACACCTTC	CASSHKPLDYGYTF
TRBJ1-2	-	TRBV6-5	TRBD1	TGTGCCAGCAGTTCAGGGGGCAAGTTGATGTACTATGGCTACACCTTC	CASSSGGKLMYYGYTF
TRBJ2-7	few	TRBV12-3/TRBV12-4	-	TGTGCCAGCAGTTTAGCTCATGGGTACGAGCAGTACTTC	CASSLAHGYEQYF
TRBJ1-5	-	TRBV19	-	TGTGCCACCTTGGACAGATATAGCAATCAGCCCCAGCATTTT	CATLDRYSNQPQHF
TRBJ2-1	once	TRBV7-9	-	TGTGCCAGCAGCTTAACCCCCCCGAATGAGCAGTTCTTC	CASSLTPPNEQFF
TRBJ2-7	-	TRBV12-3/TRBV12-4	-	TGTGCCAGCAGTTTAGGCAGGAGAGTAATACGAGGAACCTACGAGCAGTACTTC	CASSLGRRVIRGTYEQYF
TRBJ2-7	-	TRBV30	-	TGTGCCTGGAGTGTAAATTATCGTAGTGGACTACCCCACGAGCAGTACTTC	CAWSVNYRSGLPHEQYF
TRBJ2-5	-	TRBV3-1	-	TGTGCCAGCAGCGTAGGGACTGAACAAGAGACCCAGTACTTC	CASSVGTEQETQYF
TRBJ2-4	-	TRBV12-3/TRBV12-4	-	TGTGCCAGCAGTTTAGTGGGCGAGTACAAAAACATTCAGTACTTC	CASSLVGEYKNIQYF
TRBJ1-2	once	TRBV9	-	TGTGCCAGCAGCGTGGAACAGTCCTATGGCTACACCTTC	CASSVEQSYGYTF
TRBJ2-3	-	TRBV6-2/TRBV6-3	TRBD1	TGTGCCAGCACCTCAGCGACAGGGAAGAGGGATACGCAGTATTTT	CASTSATGKRDTQYF
TRBJ2-7	-	TRBV20-1	-	TGCAGTGCTAGTAGCGTTCAGGGAGCCTACGAGCAGTACTTC	CSASSVQGAYEQYF